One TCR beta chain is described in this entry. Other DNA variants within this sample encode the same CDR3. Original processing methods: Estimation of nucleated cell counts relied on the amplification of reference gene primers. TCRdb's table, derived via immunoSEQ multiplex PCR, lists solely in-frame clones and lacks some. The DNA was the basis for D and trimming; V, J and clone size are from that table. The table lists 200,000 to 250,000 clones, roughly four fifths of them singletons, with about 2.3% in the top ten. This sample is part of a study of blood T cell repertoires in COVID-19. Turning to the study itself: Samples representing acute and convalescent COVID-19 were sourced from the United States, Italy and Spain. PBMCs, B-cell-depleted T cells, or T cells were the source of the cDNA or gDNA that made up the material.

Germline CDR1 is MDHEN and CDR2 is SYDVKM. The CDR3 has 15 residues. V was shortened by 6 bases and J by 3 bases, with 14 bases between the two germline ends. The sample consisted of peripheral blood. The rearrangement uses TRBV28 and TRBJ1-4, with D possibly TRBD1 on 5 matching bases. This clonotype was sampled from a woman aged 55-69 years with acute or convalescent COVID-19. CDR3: CASSPPTGPNEKLFF. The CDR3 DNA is TGTGCCAGCAGCCCCCCAACAGGACCTAATGAAAAACTGTTTTTT.